This T cell receptor (beta chain) was recovered during a study of blood T cell repertoires in COVID-19 (dated by TCRdb to the early 2020s). For the study in its entirety: Samples covering the acute and convalescent phases of COVID-19 were provided by collaborators in the United States, Italy and Spain. The samples were drawn from the first 160 participants of the ongoing ImmuneRACE study and from some 1,300 subjects provided by 6 global collaborators. Subjects who had been exposed to COVID-19, were actively infected with it, or had recovered from it provided the deeply sampled blood TCRbeta repertoires that made up the dataset. HLA class I and class II types, where available, came from metadata supplied by the sample provider rather than from assay-based typing. Nearly every sample came with metadata listing a de-identified subject ID, COVID-19 status, age in years and sex. The material from the prospective study consisted of cDNA or gDNA derived from T cells, B-cell-depleted T cells, or PBMCs. The repertoires were released in a freely available public database meant as a resource for research on the immune response to SARS-CoV-2. Study-wide findings and limitations: Clinical and demographic metadata were provided uncurated, with the amount varying by source and participant.

The immunoSEQ Assay, a bias-controlled multiplex PCR, was used to amplify TCRbeta CDR3 regions from genomic DNA. Regarding the original processing steps: The number of nucleated cells in each sample was estimated by amplification of reference gene primers within the assay. To quantify the absolute abundance of each unique TCRbeta CDR3 rearrangement, sequence reads were collapsed and filtered. For each sample, productive Simpson clonality was calculated as the square root of Simpson's diversity index over productive rearrangements. TCRdb re-hosts the immuneACCESS table, in-frame sequences only. Its copies lack some clones; in the studies checked, an unresolved V gene accounts for under half of them, and the cause for the rest is not known. V and J calls and clone size are those listed in that table; D and trimming were worked out from the DNA. Present in this sample are around 270,000 clones, approximately 90% of which were seen just once. The ten biggest clones cover about 4.6% of the sample.

Compared with germline, V lacks 5 bases and J lacks 5 bases; bases without a gene match: 9. The CDR3 starts with the cysteine, ends with the phenylalanine, and has 14 residues. CDR3 DNA only is kept here, 42 bases in frame from base 1. The germline V gene (reference sequence) gives CDR1 as LNHDA and CDR2 as SQIVND. This clone was observed a single time. This clone's antigen is unknown. Base qualities are not recorded, but no much larger clone differs from it by a single base. Whole blood was collected in K2EDTA tubes by collaborating institutions according to the institutions' own protocols. For TCRbeta analysis, collaborator samples were shipped as frozen whole blood, as isolated PBMCs, or as DNA extracted from either sample type.

The clonotype was recovered from a man aged 40-49 years with acute or convalescent COVID-19. The chain is made from TRBV19 and TRBJ2-7, with 7 bases in between that match TRBD1. Sequenced input: peripheral blood. The bases read TGTGCCAGTAGTCGGTCCGGGCAGGGGGACGAGCAGTACTTC. The translation is CASSRSGQGDEQYF.